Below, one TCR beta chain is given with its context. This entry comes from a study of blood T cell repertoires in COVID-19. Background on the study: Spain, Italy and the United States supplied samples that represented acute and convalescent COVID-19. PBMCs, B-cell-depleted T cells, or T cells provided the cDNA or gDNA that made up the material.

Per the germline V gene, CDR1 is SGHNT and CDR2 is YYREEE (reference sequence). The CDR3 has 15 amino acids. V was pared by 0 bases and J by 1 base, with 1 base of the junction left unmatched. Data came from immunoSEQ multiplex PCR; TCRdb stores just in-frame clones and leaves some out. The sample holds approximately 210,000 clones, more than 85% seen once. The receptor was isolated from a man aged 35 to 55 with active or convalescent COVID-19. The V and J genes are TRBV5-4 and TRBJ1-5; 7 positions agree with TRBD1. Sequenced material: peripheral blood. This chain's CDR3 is CASSLDRGSNQPQHF. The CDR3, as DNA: TGTGCCAGCAGCTTGGACAGGGGAAGCAATCAGCCCCAGCATTTT.